This TCR beta chain was obtained from a study of OX40 agonist ivuxolimab in advanced cancers. About the research overall: Patients were treated with ivuxolimab, an agonistic anti-OX40 (CD134) antibody. Study observations and caveats: Also present in some nonresponders was a low level of normalized T-cell clonal expansion.

Measured with immunoSEQ multiplex PCR; TCRdb has only the in-frame clones, and not every one. The sample gives roughly 70,000 clones, about 88% of which show up once; 0.67% is in the top ten. Points on this clone: Its matching antigen is unknown.

This CDR3 has 15 residues. Germline CDR1 SGHTA, CDR2 FQGTGA. Trimming removed 5 bases from V and 5 bases from J; junction bases left unmatched: 3. The clonotype was recovered from an adult with an advanced solid tumor such as melanoma, head and neck, liver or kidney cancer. The genes are TRBV7-3 and TRBJ2-2; 12 bases map to TRBD2. The input for sequencing was CD4+ or CD8+ T cells sorted from blood, taken in a trial of the OX40 agonist ivuxolimab. The DNA for the CDR3 is TGTGCCAGCAGCCGTGGACTAGCGGGAACCGGGGAGCTGTTTTTT. This translates into CASSRGLAGTGELFF.